This T cell receptor beta chain was sequenced during a study of human T cells and chemical hapten exposure (dated by TCRdb to the early 2020s). For the study in its entirety: For sensitization, 2% DPC in acetone was applied to a roughly 2 cm by roughly 2 cm area of upper inner arm skin. Weekly therapeutic DPC doses were additionally applied to the scalp of patients throughout the roughly 23-week study period. Patch tests used Finn chambers with 0.01% DPC on the upper back, scored after 6 days by International Contact Dermatitis Research Group standards. Most of the patients in the cohort were female, and the cohort covered alopecia areata with under or over 50% scalp involvement, alopecia totalis and alopecia universalis. Libraries were combined into a pool for sequencing, and differences in TCR yield between samples came mainly from small differences in library volumes within the pool. In alopecia patients, the study followed how the peripheral blood TCR repertoire changed in vivo over primary and secondary sensitization to diphenylcyclopropenone (DPC), a hapten. Blood samples were taken from patients before sensitization (week 0) and at 2, 6 and about 24 weeks after DPC sensitization. Twenty-nine alopecia patients gave blood for TCR sequencing at one to four time points (pre-sensitization, 2, 6 and 24 weeks). Both TCR alpha and TCR beta chains were sequenced from each blood RNA sample.

Its CDR3 holds 14 amino acids, cysteine through phenylalanine. Just CDR3 DNA is preserved here, 42 bases in frame from base 1. The germline V gene (reference sequence) supplies CDR1 LGHDT and CDR2 YNNKEL. Trimming takes 5 bases off V and 5 bases off J; junction bases not matched to a gene: 8. What the authors observed across the whole study: A positive correlation was found between the number of PT1 expanded TCRs and patch test score, with significance reached at thresholds 8, 16 and 32 but not 4. DPC sensitization did not change how many TCRs were above 1 in 1000 frequency, and no evidence was found of alterations in global repertoire structure. Repeated subsampling changed both the strength of the expansion versus patch-test correlation and the threshold at which that correlation became significant. Significantly more large CDR3 similarity clusters were formed by expanded TCRs than by pre-sensitization or healthy control sets, consistent with antigen-driven responses. Because every patient had alopecia, a presumed autoimmune disease, the patients' immune response might differ from that of healthy individuals.

This clonotype has only a few counts. There is no known antigen for this receptor. Nothing much larger sits one base from this clone, and base qualities are not available. Libraries were prepared through RACE. The sample was run on a NextSeq 500. Library preparation attached unique molecular identifiers to individual cDNA molecules for quantitative, reproducible TCR counting. Per the authors' processing: The median number of TCRs per sample was 95,638, ranging from roughly 23,224 to 690,600. V, J and CDR3 annotation of the TCR reads was carried out using the Decombinator software suite. To make PS versus PT1 abundance plots, every sample was subsampled to the same number of TCRs (28,000). Expanded TCRs were defined as absent before sensitization and observed at least eight times at the 2-week time point. TCRdb reworked the public reads: Q25 trimming with fastp, MiXCR clone assembly, productive beta chains retained. Every distinct CDR3 protein forms one entry, paired with its most common genes and DNA. TCRdb's processing, not the study's, gives the V and J calls here. The sample table contains around 40,000 distinct CDR3 sequences; only one count was recorded for about an eighth of them. The ten biggest clones cover over 2% of the sample.

The intended sense of this specimen's time point label: patch test 3, about 24 weeks after DPC sensitization. The treatment or condition label, read with the paper, signifies: therapeutic diphenylcyclopropenone sensitization with weekly scalp DPC. Total RNA was extracted from unfractionated whole blood collected in Tempus Blood RNA tubes. Blood at each patch-test visit was drawn before the patch test was applied. To be eligible, patients had to be aged 18 to 70, diagnosed with alopecia and judged suitable for DPC therapy, while pregnant patients were excluded. The sequenced sample was whole blood, obtained in connection with sensitization to the hapten diphenylcyclopropenone (DPC). The sequence links TRBV3-1 to TRBJ1-1; TRBD1 aligns with 7 central bases. This TCR came from a woman aged 40 to 50 with alopecia areata. Some clones in this sample may be carry-over from other donors' samples. The DNA sequence is given as TGTGCCAGCAGCTACAGGGGATGGGAGACTGAAGCTTTCTTT. Its protein reads: CASSYRGWETEAFF.